The clone carrying this T cell receptor beta chain has at least ten counts. The data derive from a study of regulatory T cells in long-lasting Graves disease. For TCR beta, libraries came from iRepertoire HTBI primers and Arm-PCR of CDR3 regions. TCRdb processed the multiplex PCR reads anew with MiXCR; each CDR3 protein has one entry. The sample yields a few hundred thousand distinct CDR3 sequences, around 15% seen once. Per germline, CDR1 MDHEN and CDR2 SYDVKM. The CDR3 spans 12 residues. V was pared by 8 bases and J by 1 base, with 8 bases between. Time point here: newly diagnosed GD, antithyroid drugs for less than 3 months. Scientists built the TCR library using RNA that was extracted from PBMCs. Tubes containing EDTA received 8 to 9.5 milliliters of drawn peripheral blood. This sample also appeared in a second study, on T cells in Graves' hyperthyroidism and ophthalmopathy.

The TCR comes from a woman in her forties or fifties with Graves disease. The V call is TRBV28, the J call TRBJ1-1; D is undetermined. The material was peripheral blood mononuclear cells (PBMCs), obtained at new diagnosis, from a patient treated with antithyroid drugs. The CDR3 sequence is CASLRQNTEAFF. In nucleotides, the CDR3 is TGTGCCAGCCTCCGACAGAACACTGAAGCTTTCTTT.